There are a few counts of the clone carrying this TCR beta chain. What it binds is not known. This same CDR3 is encoded by further DNA sequences in the sample. The data belong to a study of shared clonotypes between healthy human individuals. Assay execution proceeded at the deep level. Genomic DNA of every subset was divided equally among multiple immunoSEQ plates. Clones were sequenced by immunoSEQ multiplex PCR, and TCRdb holds only the in-frame ones, with some missing. The sample lists a few hundred thousand clones; over 75% were seen once. The V end was cut by 2 bases, the J end by 2 bases, with 1 base between. Germline assignment: CDR1 SGDLS and CDR2 YYNGEE. The length of the CDR3 is 12 residues. The study, taken as a whole, reports: Estimated richness was generally greater in naive than memory subsets. Of the naive CD4 clonotypes, around 4.8% were shared across a handful of donors.

The sample consisted of memory CD8+ T cells sorted from blood. As for subset: CD45RO+ cells pooled with CCR7-negative TemRA cells. This chain uses TRBV9 with TRBJ2-2; D remains ambiguous. The sequence came from a man aged 18 to 29 in good health. CDR3 DNA sequence: TGTGCCAGCAGCGTCAACACCGGGGAGCTGTTTTTT. This codes for CASSVNTGELFF. The full variable domain, completed using reference TRBV9 and TRBJ2-2, is DSGVTQTPKHLITATGQRVTLRCSPRSGDLSVYWYQQSLDQGLQFLIQYYNGEERAKGNILERFSAQQFPDLHSELNLSSLELGDSALYFCASSVNTGELFFGEGSRLTVL.